This passage covers 24 T cell receptor beta chains from one sample sequenced in a study of OX40 agonist ivuxolimab in advanced cancers. Here immunoSEQ multiplex PCR was the method, and the copy in TCRdb shows in-frame clones only, minus some. This table holds just under 80,000 clones, around 89% found once. The sample consisted of CD4+ or CD8+ T cells sorted from blood, taken in a trial of the OX40 agonist ivuxolimab. The origin of the receptors is an adult with an advanced solid tumor such as melanoma, head and neck, liver or kidney cancer.

The V call is TRBV11-2, the J call TRBJ1-1; the D is unclear. The germline V and J ends were trimmed by 1 base and 11 bases, with 17 bases remaining between them. Germline V gene data show CDR1 as SGHAT and CDR2 as FQNNGV. The CDR3 covers 14 residues. DNA of the CDR3: TGTGCCAGCAGCTTAGTCTTGGGTCAAGCGGACGCTTTCTTT. It codes for CASSLVLGQADAFF. Using reference TRBV11-2 and TRBJ1-1 for the parts outside the CDR3, the full variable domain is EAGVAQSPRYKIIEKRQSVAFWCNPISGHATLYWYQQILGQGPKLLIQFQNNGVVDDSQLPKDRFSAERLKGVDSTLKIQPAKLEDSAVYLCASSLVLGQADAFFGQGTRLTVV.

Concerning this clone: Compared with germline, one end of the junction differs, possibly owing to a read error. This sequence joins TRBV5-1 and TRBJ2-7; D remains ambiguous. The germline CDR1 and CDR2 sequences are SGHRS and YFSETQ. The CDR3 sequence is 11 residues long. DNA for the CDR3: TGTGCCAGCAGCTCATACTACGAGCAGTACTTC. As protein: CASSSYYEQYF.

V is TRBV30 and J is TRBJ1-1; a possible D gene is TRBD1 (5 bases). Germline CDR1 and CDR2: GTSNPN and SVGIG (reference sequence). V was trimmed by 2 bases and J by 4 bases, leaving 14 bases between them. The CDR3 length is 14 residues. CDR3 sequence (DNA): TGTGCCTGGAGTACCCTCGGGGGAGGCACTGAAGCTTTCTTT. It codes for CAWSTLGGGTEAFF.

The chain combines TRBV5-1 with TRBJ2-2; D remains unclear. V was cut by 0 bases and J by 0 bases, with 6 bases left in between. The CDR3 contains 15 residues. CDR1 is SGHRS, CDR2 YFSETQ, per germline. CDR3 sequence reads: CASSLGHPNTGELFF. Here the CDR3 DNA reads TGCGCCAGCAGCTTGGGGCACCCGAACACCGGGGAGCTGTTTTTT. The full variable domain, completed using reference TRBV5-1 and TRBJ2-2, is KAGVTQTPRYLIKTRGQQVTLSCSPISGHRSVSWYQQTPGQGLQFLFEYFSETQRNKGNFPGRFSGRQFSNSRSEMNVSTLELGDSALYLCASSLGHPNTGELFFGEGSRLTVL.

The rearrangement uses TRBV5-1 and TRBJ2-7; 8 nucleotides align to TRBD2. Germline CDR1 SGHRS, CDR2 YFSETQ. This CDR3 region has 15 residues. The trim removed 0 bases at V and 0 bases at J, leaving 2 bases unmatched. The CDR3, as DNA: TGCGCCAGCAGCTTGGTTAGCGGGAACTCCTACGAGCAGTACTTC. Amino acids: CASSLVSGNSYEQYF.

V is TRBV14 and J is TRBJ2-7; the D is unclear. The length of the CDR3 is 15 residues. Germline CDR1 is SGHDN and CDR2 is FVKESK. V was pared by 1 base and J by 1 base, with 11 bases between. The CDR3 sequence: CASSQAGIRSYEQYF. For the CDR3, the DNA is TGTGCCAGCAGCCAAGCGGGTATCCGTTCCTACGAGCAGTACTTC.

This chain connects TRBV18 to TRBJ2-2; D unresolved. Trimming stripped 3 bases from V and 0 bases from J, with 5 bases between. Germline CDR1 is KGHSH and CDR2 is LQKENI. This CDR3 has 14 amino acids. CDR3: CASSPNSNTGELFF. Written as DNA, the CDR3 is TGTGCCAGCTCACCGAACTCGAACACCGGGGAGCTGTTTTTT.

This chain uses TRBV10-1 with TRBJ2-7, with 9 bases lining up with TRBD1. The V and J ends lost 5 bases and 3 bases, in that order; junction bases with no gene match: 2. CDR3 length equals 13 residues. CDR1 and CDR2 from the germline V gene are WNHNN and SYGVQD (reference sequence). CDR3 coding DNA: TGCGCCAGCAGTCGACAGGGGGTCTACGAGCAGTACTTC. This encodes CASSRQGVYEQYF.

The rearrangement joins TRBV5-1 to TRBJ2-7, with no clear D. The CDR3 consists of 14 residues. V was trimmed by 4 bases and J by 1 base, leaving 12 bases between them. Germline loops: CDR1 SGHRS, CDR2 YFSETQ. The CDR3 spells CASSPTSSSYEQYF. DNA of the CDR3: TGCGCCAGCAGCCCGACGTCCTCTTCCTACGAGCAGTACTTC.

The chain combines TRBV18 with TRBJ1-1; 7 positions match TRBD1. With 3 bases clipped from V and 2 bases from J, the junction kept 3 bases outside the gene matches. Per the germline V gene, CDR1 is KGHSH and CDR2 is LQKENI. The CDR3 has 14 amino acids. In nucleotides, the CDR3 is TGTGCCAGCTCACCCCGGGACAGAAACACTGAAGCTTTCTTT. Translated: CASSPRDRNTEAFF.

The chain carries TRBV5-1 and TRBJ2-7, with TRBD1 matching 10 bases. Germline V CDR1 and CDR2: SGHRS, YFSETQ. J gave up 1 base and V 4 bases, and 8 bases lay outside the gene matches. The CDR3 is 16 amino acids. The CDR3 region has the DNA TGCGCCAGCAGCCCCACCGGACAGGGGGGTTCCTACGAGCAGTACTTC. Translated: CASSPTGQGGSYEQYF.

V gene TRBV30 combines with J gene TRBJ2-5; 8 nucleotides align to TRBD1. Germline V gives CDR1 GTSNPN, CDR2 SVGIG (reference sequence). This CDR3 spans 14 amino acids. V was clipped by 4 bases and J by 2 bases; unmatched bases: 6. CDR3 residues: CAWKGGQEQETQYF. For the CDR3, the DNA is TGTGCCTGGAAGGGGGGACAGGAGCAAGAGACCCAGTACTTC.

The chain is built from TRBV7-2 and TRBJ2-5; 7 bases fit TRBD1. CDR1 SGHTA and CDR2 FQGNSA come from the germline V gene. The V segment lost 3 bases and the J segment 5 bases; nucleotides outside the gene matches: 3. This CDR3 region has 13 residues. The CDR3 loop is CASSFKGAETQYF. The CDR3 DNA follows: TGTGCCAGCAGCTTCAAGGGGGCCGAGACCCAGTACTTC.

The chain uses TRBV6-5 and TRBJ1-3; D is unresolved. In germline, CDR1 is MNHEY, CDR2 SVGAGI. V was clipped by 6 bases and J by 0 bases, with 9 bases between them. The CDR3 consists of 14 residues. CDR3 region: CASSRGSSGNTIYF. CDR3 DNA: TGTGCCAGCAGCCGCGGGAGCTCTGGAAACACCATATATTTT.

This clone was seen only once. The rearrangement uses TRBV6-1 and TRBJ1-6, with a tentative D call TRBD1 (5 bases). The CDR3 length is 15 residues. CDR1 is MNHNS, CDR2 SASEGT, per germline. V was trimmed by 1 base and J by 9 bases, leaving 13 bases between them. Written as DNA, the CDR3 is TGTGCCAGCAGTGAAGGTTTTCAGGGTGGTTCACCCCTCCACTTT. Amino acids: CASSEGFQGGSPLHF.

V usage is TRBV27 and J usage is TRBJ1-3; D unclear. This CDR3 region has 14 residues. The V end lost 7 bases, the J end lost 2 bases, and 12 bases lay between the germline ends. In germline, CDR1 is MNHEY, CDR2 SMNVEV (reference sequence). The CDR3 protein is CASTSWSAGNTIYF. CDR3 in DNA: TGTGCCAGCACTAGTTGGTCGGCTGGAAACACCATATATTTT.

The V and J genes are TRBV7-6 and TRBJ1-1; D remains unclear. Trimming left V 8 bases short and J 1 base short, with 11 bases between. The CDR3 loop spans 13 amino acids. In germline, CDR1 is SGHVS, CDR2 FNYEAQ. CDR3 loop: CASGAGPNTEAFF. The CDR3 DNA reads as TGTGCCAGCGGCGCCGGCCCGAACACTGAAGCTTTCTTT.

This rearrangement joins TRBV27 to TRBJ1-3; D ambiguous. The CDR3 has 13 amino acids. The germline gives CDR1 MNHEY, CDR2 SMNVEV (reference sequence). V was pared by 1 base and J by 4 bases, with 5 bases between. CDR3 loop: CASSLFVGNTIYF. CDR3 in DNA: TGTGCCAGCAGTTTATTTGTCGGAAACACCATATATTTT.

The chain combines TRBV11-3 with TRBJ2-7; tentatively, D is TRBD1 (6 bases). V was cut by 0 bases and J by 4 bases, with 10 bases left in between. CDR3 length: 14 residues. Germline V gene data show CDR1 as SGHNT and CDR2 as YENEEA. CDR3 amino acids: CASSLEGAGYEQYF. The CDR3 DNA follows: TGTGCCAGCAGCTTAGAGGGGGCTGGTTACGAGCAGTACTTC.

The table lists this clone with a few counts. The genes are TRBV28 and TRBJ1-5; unclear D gene. The CDR3 is 14 amino acids. Germline V gives CDR1 MDHEN, CDR2 SYDVKM. V was shortened by 7 bases and J by 2 bases, with 12 bases between the two germline ends. The CDR3 region is CASTRGVGNQPQHF. The CDR3 DNA reads as TGTGCCAGCACCCGCGGGGTTGGCAATCAGCCCCAGCATTTT.

This rearrangement joins TRBV19 to TRBJ1-1; D gene ambiguous. Germline CDR1 is LNHDA and CDR2 is SQIVND (reference sequence). Between the trimmed V and J ends, which lost 5 bases and 0 bases, there was a span of 13 bases. CDR3 length: 15 amino acids. CDR3 bases: TGTGCCAGTAGTCCCCGACCCGGAATGAACACTGAAGCTTTCTTT. It encodes CASSPRPGMNTEAFF. Full variable domain (missing parts from reference TRBV19 and TRBJ1-1): DGGITQSPKYLFRKEGQNVTLSCEQNLNHDAMYWYRQDPGQGLRLIYYSQIVNDFQKGDIAEGYSVSREKKESFPLTVTSAQKNPTAFYLCASSPRPGMNTEAFFGQGTRLTVV.

The V gene is TRBV27, the J gene TRBJ1-5; TRBD1 agrees at 8 bases. This CDR3 spans 15 amino acids. Germline values: CDR1 MNHEY, CDR2 SMNVEV (reference sequence). The V and J ends lost 6 bases and 5 bases, in that order; junction bases with no gene match: 9. CDR3 residues: CASSGRTGRDQPQHF. CDR3 coding DNA: TGTGCCAGCAGCGGACGGACAGGGAGAGATCAGCCCCAGCATTTT.

The V gene is TRBV11-2, the J gene TRBJ1-2; a weak D match, TRBD1 (5 bases). Trimming pared 2 bases from V and 0 bases from J, leaving 7 bases between. The CDR3 runs 14 residues. Germline V gives CDR1 SGHAT, CDR2 FQNNGV. CDR3 nucleotide sequence: TGTGCCAGCAGCTTACCGGGACCTAACTATGGCTACACCTTC. Translating gives CASSLPGPNYGYTF.

DNA of the CDR3: TGTGCCAGTAGTATTGGAGGGATGGAGAGCTCCTACGAGCAGTACTTC. Protein: CASSIGGMESSYEQYF. The J gene is TRBJ2-7, the V gene TRBV19; D possibly corresponds to TRBD2 (6 bases). The CDR3 is 16 residues long. V was clipped by 3 bases and J by 0 bases, with 15 bases between them. Germline CDR1 LNHDA, CDR2 SQIVND (reference sequence).